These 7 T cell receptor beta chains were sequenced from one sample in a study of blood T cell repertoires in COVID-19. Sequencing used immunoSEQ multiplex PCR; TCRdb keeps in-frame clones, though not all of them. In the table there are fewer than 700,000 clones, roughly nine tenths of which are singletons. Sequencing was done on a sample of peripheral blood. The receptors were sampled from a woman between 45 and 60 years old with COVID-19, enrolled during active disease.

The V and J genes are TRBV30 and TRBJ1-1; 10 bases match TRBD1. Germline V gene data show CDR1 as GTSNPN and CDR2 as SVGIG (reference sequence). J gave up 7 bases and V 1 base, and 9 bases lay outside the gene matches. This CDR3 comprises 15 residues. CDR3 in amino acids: CAWSDGQGGRDEAFF. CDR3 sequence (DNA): TGTGCCTGGAGTGATGGACAGGGGGGTCGTGATGAAGCTTTCTTT.

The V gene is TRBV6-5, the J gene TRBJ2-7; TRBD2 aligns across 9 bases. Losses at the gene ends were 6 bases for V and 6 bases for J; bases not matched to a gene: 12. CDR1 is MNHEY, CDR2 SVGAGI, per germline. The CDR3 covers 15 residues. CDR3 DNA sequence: TGTGCCAGCAGCCTTGCATGGACTAGCGCTCGCGAGCAGTACTTC. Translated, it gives CASSLAWTSAREQYF.

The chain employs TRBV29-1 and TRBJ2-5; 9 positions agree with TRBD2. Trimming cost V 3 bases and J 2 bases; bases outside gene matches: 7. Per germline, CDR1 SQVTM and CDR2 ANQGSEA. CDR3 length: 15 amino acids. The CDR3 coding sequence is TGCAGCGTTGAGGGAGCGGGGGGTTTACAAGAGACCCAGTACTTC. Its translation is CSVEGAGGLQETQYF.

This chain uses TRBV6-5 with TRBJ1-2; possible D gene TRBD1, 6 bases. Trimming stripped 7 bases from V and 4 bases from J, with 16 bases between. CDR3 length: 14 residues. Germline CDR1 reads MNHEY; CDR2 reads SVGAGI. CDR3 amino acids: CASNQTGRFYGYTF. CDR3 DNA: TGTGCCAGCAACCAAACAGGGCGATTCTATGGCTACACCTTC.

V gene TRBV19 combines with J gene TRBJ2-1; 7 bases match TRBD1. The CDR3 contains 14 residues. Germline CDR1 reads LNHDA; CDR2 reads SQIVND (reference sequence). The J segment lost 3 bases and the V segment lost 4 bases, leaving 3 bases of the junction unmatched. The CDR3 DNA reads TGTGCCAGTAGTAAGGGGGCGAACTACAATGAGCAGTTCTTC. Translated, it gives CASSKGANYNEQFF.

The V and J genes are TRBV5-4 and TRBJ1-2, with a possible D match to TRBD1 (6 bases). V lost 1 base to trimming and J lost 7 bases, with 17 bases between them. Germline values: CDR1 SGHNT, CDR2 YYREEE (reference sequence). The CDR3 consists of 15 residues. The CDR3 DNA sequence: TGTGCCAGCAGCTTGAGCTTCGGACAGTGGGTTGGCTACACCTTC. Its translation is CASSLSFGQWVGYTF.

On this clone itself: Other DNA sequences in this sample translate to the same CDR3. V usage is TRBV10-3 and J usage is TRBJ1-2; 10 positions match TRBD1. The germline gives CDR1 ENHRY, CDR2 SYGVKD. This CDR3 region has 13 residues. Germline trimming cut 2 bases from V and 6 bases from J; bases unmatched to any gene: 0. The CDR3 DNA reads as TGTGCCATCAGTGAGGGGACAGGGGATGGCTACACCTTC. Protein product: CAISEGTGDGYTF.